Detailed here is one TCR beta chain. This sample is drawn from a study of technical replicates of blood from a handful of donors. Sequencing was performed with immunoSEQ multiplex PCR; in TCRdb, only in-frame clones are kept and a portion is missing. This table holds about 88,000 clones, approximately 95% found once. Sequences were obtained from T cells isolated from PBMCs. The TCR originated in a human donor in good health.

CDR3 sequence (DNA): TGTGCCAGTAGCAGGGGGCAAGAGACCCAGTACTTC. Encoded protein: CASSRGQETQYF. The genes are TRBV19 and TRBJ2-5; TRBD1 matches 7 bases. In germline, CDR1 is LNHDA, CDR2 SQIVND (reference sequence). J was trimmed by 2 bases and V by 6 bases; bases with no gene match: 0. This CDR3 contains 12 residues.